The 14 T cell receptor beta chains listed next were all sequenced from one sample in a study of fetal regulatory T cell absence and autoimmunity. Assay: immunoSEQ multiplex PCR; the TCRdb copy retains only in-frame clones and omits some. Altogether 85,000 to 100,000 clones are present, 60% to 80% being singletons, with the ten largest covering 1.5% to 2.5%. The sample comprised pancreas tissue. Every receptor here comes from a male donor with IPEX syndrome.

The gene calls are TRBV5-1 and TRBJ2-3; no definite D call. This CDR3 has 13 amino acids. Germline assignment: CDR1 SGHRS and CDR2 YFSETQ. V shed 7 bases and J shed 2 bases, with 11 bases lying between them. The CDR3 DNA follows: TGCGCCAGCCGGACGGCTAACACAGATACGCAGTATTTT. This codes for CASRTANTDTQYF. The full variable domain, in which reference TRBV5-1 and TRBJ2-3 provide the parts outside the CDR3, is KAGVTQTPRYLIKTRGQQVTLSCSPISGHRSVSWYQQTPGQGLQFLFEYFSETQRNKGNFPGRFSGRQFSNSRSEMNVSTLELGDSALYLCASRTANTDTQYFGPGTRLTVL.

The chain recombines TRBV5-1 with TRBJ2-1; no reliable D call. With 4 bases removed from V and 7 bases from J, the gap between germline ends came to 9 bases. The CDR3 extends over 12 amino acids. Germline V gene lookup returns CDR1 SGHRS and CDR2 YFSETQ. The DNA of the CDR3 is TGCGCCAGCAGCGACGGATTTAATGAGCAGTTCTTC. It is translated as CASSDGFNEQFF.

The chain joins TRBV6-1 to TRBJ1-3; perhaps TRBD1 as D (6 bases). CDR3 length: 15 amino acids. V was pared by 7 bases and J by 0 bases, with 13 bases between. CDR1 is MNHNS and CDR2 is SASEGT in the germline V gene. CDR3 amino acids: CASTRFRGSGNTIYF. The CDR3 DNA reads TGTGCCAGCACCCGATTCAGGGGCTCTGGAAACACCATATATTTT.

This clone occurred a few times. The rearrangement uses TRBV18 and TRBJ2-3, with D maybe TRBD2 (5 bases). V shed 5 bases and J shed 1 base, with 16 bases lying between them. CDR3 length: 16 residues. Germline V gene sequence: CDR1 KGHSH, CDR2 LQKENI. This CDR3 reads CASSSIVGRGTDTQYF. The CDR3 DNA is TGTGCCAGCTCATCCATTGTTGGGAGAGGCACAGATACGCAGTATTTT.

V and J are TRBV5-1 and TRBJ2-3; the match to TRBD2 covers 7 bases. The CDR3 is 17 amino acids. With V trimmed by 1 base and J by 0 bases, 8 bases remained unmatched. Germline CDR1 reads SGHRS; CDR2 reads YFSETQ. The CDR3, as DNA: TGCGCCAGCAGCTTGCGGACTACTAGCGTGAGCACAGATACGCAGTATTTT. Amino acid sequence: CASSLRTTSVSTDTQYF. Variable domain in full (rest from reference TRBV5-1 and TRBJ2-3): KAGVTQTPRYLIKTRGQQVTLSCSPISGHRSVSWYQQTPGQGLQFLFEYFSETQRNKGNFPGRFSGRQFSNSRSEMNVSTLELGDSALYLCASSLRTTSVSTDTQYFGPGTRLTVL.

This clone was recorded only once. V usage is TRBV27 and J usage is TRBJ2-7, with D perhaps TRBD1 or TRBD2 (6 bases each). Germline V gene data show CDR1 as MNHEY and CDR2 as SMNVEV (reference sequence). The CDR3 totals 14 residues. The V end lost 1 base, the J end lost 6 bases, and 13 bases lay between the germline ends. The CDR3 coding sequence is TGTGCCAGCAGTTTATTATTCGGGGGCGCCGAGCAGTACTTC. This codes for CASSLLFGGAEQYF.

The chain recombines TRBV7-2 with TRBJ1-4, with D possibly being TRBD1 (5 bases). Germline values: CDR1 SGHTA, CDR2 FQGNSA. The CDR3 has 14 amino acids. The V end lost 2 bases, the J end lost 6 bases, and 10 bases lay between the germline ends. The CDR3 sequence: CASSLNRLDEKLFF. CDR3 DNA sequence: TGTGCCAGCAGCTTAAACAGGCTGGATGAAAAACTGTTTTTT.

V gene TRBV25-1 combines with J gene TRBJ2-7; 7 nucleotides agree with TRBD1. This CDR3 has 14 amino acids. The J segment lost 0 bases and the V segment lost 5 bases, leaving 4 bases of the junction unmatched. Per the germline V gene, CDR1 is MGHDK and CDR2 is SYGVNS. CDR3 in amino acids: CASSPGQASYEQYF. CDR3 DNA: TGTGCCAGCAGTCCAGGACAGGCCTCCTACGAGCAGTACTTC.

This chain links TRBV4-3 with TRBJ2-3, with 8 nucleotides matching TRBD2. Germline loops: CDR1 LGHNA, CDR2 YSLEER. Losses at the gene ends were 3 bases for V and 6 bases for J; bases not matched to a gene: 11. The CDR3 length is 16 residues. The DNA for the CDR3 is TGCGCCAGCAGCCACCCTCCGGCGGGGGGTTCGGATACGCAGTATTTT. Its translation: CASSHPPAGGSDTQYF.

The chain uses TRBV4-1 and TRBJ2-5; D gene unclear. There are 13 residues in the CDR3. Germline V gives CDR1 MGHRA, CDR2 YSYEKL. With 3 bases removed from V and 3 bases from J, the gap between germline ends came to 8 bases. CDR3 in amino acids: CASSHLIEETQYF. The CDR3 DNA sequence: TGCGCCAGCAGCCATCTGATAGAAGAGACCCAGTACTTC.

The chain recombines TRBV10-2 with TRBJ2-5, with 11 bases that match TRBD2. This CDR3 is built from 15 residues. From germline, CDR1 is WSHSY and CDR2 SAAADI. Trimming took 5 bases from V and 1 from J; bases not matched to a gene: 3. The DNA of the CDR3 is TGCGCCAGCAGTCCGACTAGCGGGGTCCAAGAGACCCAGTACTTC. This sequence encodes CASSPTSGVQETQYF.

This chain connects TRBV27 to TRBJ2-5; 16 nucleotides match TRBD2. The CDR3 runs 21 residues. J was trimmed by 6 bases and V by 6 bases; bases with no gene match: 22. CDR1 and CDR2 from the germline V gene are MNHEY and SMNVEV (reference sequence). CDR3 in DNA: TGTGCCAGCAGCTCTCGCAGGGGGATCGGGACTAGCGGGGGGGCTGGGAAGACCCAGTACTTC. Protein sequence: CASSSRRGIGTSGGAGKTQYF.

The chain combines TRBV7-8 with TRBJ2-1; 8 nucleotides agree with TRBD1. Trimming cost V 1 base and J 2 bases; bases outside gene matches: 1. CDR1 and CDR2 (germline): SGHVS, FQNEAQ. The CDR3 has 15 amino acids. The CDR3 DNA is TGTGCCAGCAGCTTAGACAGGGGGGCCTACAATGAGCAGTTCTTC. It yields the protein CASSLDRGAYNEQFF.

This rearrangement joins TRBV5-1 to TRBJ1-2, with 7 nucleotides matching TRBD1. V gave up 0 bases and J gave up 4 bases; unmatched junction bases: 6. CDR1 and CDR2 from the germline V gene are SGHRS and YFSETQ. The CDR3 loop spans 15 amino acids. CDR3 sequence reads: CASSLGDSLPYGYTF. The CDR3 region has the DNA TGCGCCAGCAGCTTGGGGGACAGCCTACCCTATGGCTACACCTTC.